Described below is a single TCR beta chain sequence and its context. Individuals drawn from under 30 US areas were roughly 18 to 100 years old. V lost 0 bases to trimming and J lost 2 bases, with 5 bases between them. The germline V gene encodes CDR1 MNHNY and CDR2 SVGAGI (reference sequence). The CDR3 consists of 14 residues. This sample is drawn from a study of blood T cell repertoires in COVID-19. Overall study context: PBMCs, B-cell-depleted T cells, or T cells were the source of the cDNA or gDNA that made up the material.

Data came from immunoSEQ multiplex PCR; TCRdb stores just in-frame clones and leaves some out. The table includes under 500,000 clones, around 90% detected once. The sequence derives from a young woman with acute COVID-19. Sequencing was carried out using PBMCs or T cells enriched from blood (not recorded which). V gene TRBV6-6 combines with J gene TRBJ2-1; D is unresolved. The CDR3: CASSYSSTYNEQFF. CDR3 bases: TGTGCCAGCAGTTACTCCTCTACCTACAATGAGCAGTTCTTC.